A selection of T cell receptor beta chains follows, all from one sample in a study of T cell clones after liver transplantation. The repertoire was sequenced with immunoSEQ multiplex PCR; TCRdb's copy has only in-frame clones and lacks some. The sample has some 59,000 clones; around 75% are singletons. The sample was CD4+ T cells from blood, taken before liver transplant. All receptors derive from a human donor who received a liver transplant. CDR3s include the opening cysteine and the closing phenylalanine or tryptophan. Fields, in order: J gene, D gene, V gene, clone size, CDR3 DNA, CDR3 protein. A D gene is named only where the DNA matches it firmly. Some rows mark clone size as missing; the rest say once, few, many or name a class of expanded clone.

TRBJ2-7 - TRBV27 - TGTGCCAGCAGTTTTAACAGGGTCTCCTACGAGCAGTACTTC CASSFNRVSYEQYF
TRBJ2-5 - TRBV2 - TGTGCCAGCAGTCAGCAAGGGAGGAGGGATGAGACCCAGTACTTC CASSQQGRRDETQYF
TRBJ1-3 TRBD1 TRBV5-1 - TGCGCCAGCAGCTTGGGGACAGGGGGAGGAGGAAACACCATATATTTT CASSLGTGGGGNTIYF
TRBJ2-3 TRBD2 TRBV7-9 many TGTGCCAGCAGCTCCTCGACTAGCGGGACAGATACGCAGTATTTT CASSSSTSGTDTQYF
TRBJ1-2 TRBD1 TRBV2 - TGTGCCAGCAGGGGACAGGGCTATGGCTACACCTTC CASRGQGYGYTF
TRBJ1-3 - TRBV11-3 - TGTGCCAGCAGCTCGACTGGAACCTCTGGAAACACCATATATTTT CASSSTGTSGNTIYF
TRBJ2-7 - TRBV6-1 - TGTGCCAGCAGTCCCAGAGGAGGGCGCGACGAGCAGTACTTC CASSPRGGRDEQYF
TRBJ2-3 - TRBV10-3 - TGTGCCATCAGTGCTGGACTCCCCACAGATACGCAGTATTTT CAISAGLPTDTQYF
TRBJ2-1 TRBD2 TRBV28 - TGTGCCAGCAGTTTCACGACTAGCGGGGGGGCCCATGAGCAGTTCTTC CASSFTTSGGAHEQFF
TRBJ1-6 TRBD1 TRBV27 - TGTGCCAGCAGTTTCTACGGGCCGGGACAGGGCTCCTATAATTCACCCCTCCACTTT CASSFYGPGQGSYNSPLHF
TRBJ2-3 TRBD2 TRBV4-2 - TGTGCCAGCAGCCAAGATGACCCTAGCGGCGCAGATACGCAGTATTTT CASSQDDPSGADTQYF
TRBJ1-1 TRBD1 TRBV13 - TGTGCCAGCAGCCACAGGGGGAACACTGAAGCTTTCTTT CASSHRGNTEAFF
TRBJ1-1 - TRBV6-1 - TGTGCCGGACAGAAACAAGGCATGAACACTGAAGCTTTCTTT CAGQKQGMNTEAFF
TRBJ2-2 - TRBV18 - TGTGCCAGCTCACCACCGATGACTCTAGCGAACACCGGGGAGCTGTTTTTT CASSPPMTLANTGELFF
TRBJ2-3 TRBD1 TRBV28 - TGTGCCAGCAGTCAGATGGGGACAGGGGAGTATTTT CASSQMGTGEYF
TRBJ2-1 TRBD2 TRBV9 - TGTGCCAGCAGCCCCACGGGACTAGCGGGGACCAATGAGCAGTTCTTC CASSPTGLAGTNEQFF
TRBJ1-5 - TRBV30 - TGTGCCTGGGGGGCGGGGGGAGGCAATCAGCCCCAGCATTTT CAWGAGGGNQPQHF
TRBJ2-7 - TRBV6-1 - TGTGCCAGCAGTGAAGACAGGAACCTCTACGAGCAGTACTTC CASSEDRNLYEQYF
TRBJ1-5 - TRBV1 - TGCACCAGCAGCCAAGGTCCCCTTAGCAATCAGCCCCAGCATTTT CTSSQGPLSNQPQHF
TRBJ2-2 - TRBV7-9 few TGTGCCAGCAGCTTATGGGGGCGCAACACCGGGGAGCTGTTTTTT CASSLWGRNTGELFF
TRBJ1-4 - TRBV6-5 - TGTGCCAGCAGTTCAAGATGGGGGGGGGAAAAACTGTTTTTT CASSSRWGGEKLFF
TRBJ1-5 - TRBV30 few TGTGCCTGGAGTATAGGGAGTGGGCAGCCCCAGCATTTT CAWSIGSGQPQHF
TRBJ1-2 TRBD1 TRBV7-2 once TGTGCCAGCAGCTTAGACTCACCCGGGACAGGGACGAATGGCTACACCTTC CASSLDSPGTGTNGYTF
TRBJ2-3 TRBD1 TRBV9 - TGTGCCAGCAGCGTAGGGGGACAGGGAAAAACAGATACGCAGTATTTT CASSVGGQGKTDTQYF
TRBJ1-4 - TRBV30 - TGTGCCTGGAGTGTACTGGACGGACAAAATGAAAAACTGTTTTTT CAWSVLDGQNEKLFF
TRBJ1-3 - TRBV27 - TGTGCCAGCAGCGCACAGGAGAACGTGAACACCATATATTTT CASSAQENVNTIYF
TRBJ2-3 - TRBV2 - TGTGCCAGCAGTGAAGCACCTGTTGTAGGGGGCACAGATACGCAGTATTTT CASSEAPVVGGTDTQYF
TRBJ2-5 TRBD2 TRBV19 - TGTGCCAGTAGTGGATGGGCGGGGGGGAGAGAGACCCAGTACTTC CASSGWAGGRETQYF
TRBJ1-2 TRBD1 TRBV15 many TGTGCCACCAGCAGTGACAGGGGGCCCGGGAAGGGCTACACCTTC CATSSDRGPGKGYTF
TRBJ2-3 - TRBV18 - TGTGCCAGTAGGGAGGCAGATACGCAGTATTTT CASREADTQYF
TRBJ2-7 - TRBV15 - TGTGCCACCAGCAGAGATTCTGCGAGTTACGAGCAGTACTTC CATSRDSASYEQYF
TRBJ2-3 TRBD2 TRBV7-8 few TGTGCCAGCAGCTATTGGACTAGCCCTACAATGTCAGATACGCAGTATTTT CASSYWTSPTMSDTQYF
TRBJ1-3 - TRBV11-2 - TGTGCCAGCAGCTTACCCACTTCACCTGGAAACACCATATATTTT CASSLPTSPGNTIYF
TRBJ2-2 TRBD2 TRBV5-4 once TGTGCCAGCAGCCCGGGACTAGAAACCGGGGAGCTGTTTTTT CASSPGLETGELFF
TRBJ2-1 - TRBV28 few TGTGCCAGCATTGGAGGACGTTTCGGTGGTGAGCAGTTCTTC CASIGGRFGGEQFF
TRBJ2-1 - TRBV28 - TGTGCCAGCAGTCCCACCCTCGTAGGGGAAAGTGAGCAGTTCTTC CASSPTLVGESEQFF
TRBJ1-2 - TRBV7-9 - TGTGCCAGCAGCAATAGCGGGCTTGGCTACACCTTC CASSNSGLGYTF
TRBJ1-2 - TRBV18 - TGTGCCAGCTCACCACCGGGCAGGGCCAGTGGCTACACCTTC CASSPPGRASGYTF
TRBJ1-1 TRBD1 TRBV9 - TGTGCCAGCAGCCCCGCAGGGGGGACTGAAGCTTTCTTT CASSPAGGTEAFF
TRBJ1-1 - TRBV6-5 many TGTGCCAGCCGGGGGGGCCCGCACACTGAAGCTTTCTTT CASRGGPHTEAFF
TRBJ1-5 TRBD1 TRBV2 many TGTGCCAGCGGGGGACAGATTGGAGATCAGCCCCAGCATTTT CASGGQIGDQPQHF
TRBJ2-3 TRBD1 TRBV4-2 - TGTGCCAGCAGCCAAGACCCAACGACAGGGCCAAACACAGATACGCAGTATTTT CASSQDPTTGPNTDTQYF
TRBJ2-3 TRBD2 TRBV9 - TGTGCCAGCAGCGTAGTAGGACTAGCAGGCGATACGCAGTATTTT CASSVVGLAGDTQYF
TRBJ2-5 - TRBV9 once TGTGCCAGCAGCGCCCCGGGTTTGGACAGCCAAGAGACCCAGTACTTC CASSAPGLDSQETQYF
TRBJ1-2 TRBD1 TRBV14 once TGTGCCAGAAGCCGGGACAGGGCAGCTAACTATGGCTACACCTTC CARSRDRAANYGYTF
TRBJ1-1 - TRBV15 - TGTGCCACCAGCAGAGTTCGGGGGGGTTATAACACTGAAGCTTTCTTT CATSRVRGGYNTEAFF
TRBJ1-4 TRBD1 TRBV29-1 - TGCAGCGGAGGACAGGGGGCGGAAAAACTGTTTTTT CSGGQGAEKLFF